The 21 T cell receptor beta chains reported below all come from one sample, sequenced in a study of blood T cell repertoires in COVID-19. Sequencing used immunoSEQ multiplex PCR; TCRdb keeps in-frame clones, though not all of them. Of tens of thousands of clones listed, around 85% are singletons. Sequencing was carried out using peripheral blood. The receptors derive from a woman in her sixties or seventies with acute or convalescent COVID-19.

The gene calls are TRBV18 and TRBJ2-1, with TRBD1 matching 7 bases. The CDR3 is made up of 17 amino acids. J lost 5 bases, V lost 3 bases, and 13 bases had no gene match. Germline-derived CDR1 and CDR2 are KGHSH and LQKENI. DNA for the CDR3: TGTGCCAGCTCACCTCTAACAACCGGGACAGACAACAATGAGCAGTTCTTC. This codes for CASSPLTTGTDNNEQFF.

This clone was picked up one time. The V gene is TRBV18, the J gene TRBJ2-3; maybe TRBD1 (5 bases). CDR1 KGHSH and CDR2 LQKENI come from the germline V gene. The CDR3 consists of 17 residues. V shed 3 bases and J shed 2 bases, with 18 bases lying between them. The CDR3 protein is CASSPTNRQGPTDTQYF. CDR3 in DNA: TGTGCCAGCTCACCCACAAACCGGCAGGGCCCCACAGATACGCAGTATTTT.

The chain links TRBV19 to TRBJ1-1; 9 bases are shared with TRBD1. The germline gives CDR1 LNHDA, CDR2 SQIVND (reference sequence). The length of the CDR3 is 13 residues. V gave up 10 bases and J gave up 4 bases; unmatched junction bases: 7. The CDR3 bases are TGTGCCACCTCTCGACAGGGGGGCACTGAAGCTTTCTTT. Its translation is CATSRQGGTEAFF.

The chain carries TRBV6-5 and TRBJ2-1; TRBD1 might be the D (5 bases). There are 14 residues in the CDR3. Germline V CDR1 and CDR2: MNHEY, SVGAGI. Trimming stripped 7 bases from V and 3 bases from J, with 13 bases between. CDR3 region: CASTNGQGYNEQFF. The CDR3 region has the DNA TGTGCCAGCACCAACGGGCAGGGCTACAATGAGCAGTTCTTC.

The chain has TRBV30 and TRBJ2-1; D possibly corresponds to TRBD1 (6 bases). Trimming took off 4 bases at V and 2 bases at J, with 12 bases between the two ends. Germline lookup yields CDR1 GTSNPN and CDR2 SVGIG (reference sequence). The CDR3 is 14 residues long. The CDR3 is CAWNQGLTYNEQFF. CDR3 DNA: TGTGCCTGGAATCAGGGGTTGACCTACAATGAGCAGTTCTTC.

The table lists this clone with a few counts. V and J are TRBV7-3 and TRBJ2-1; D perhaps matches TRBD2 (7 bases). V gave up 1 base and J gave up 0 bases, with 16 bases separating them. Germline lookup yields CDR1 SGHTA and CDR2 FQGTGA. The CDR3 totals 18 residues. The CDR3 coding sequence is TGTGCCAGCAGCTTAAATCCTACGGGGGGCTTCTCCTACAATGAGCAGTTCTTC. Its translation: CASSLNPTGGFSYNEQFF.

The chain uses TRBV3-1 (or the pseudogene TRBV3-2) and TRBJ2-1; D not resolved. CDR3 size: 14 residues. Trimming shortened V by 7 bases and J by 4 bases, and 14 bases separated the two germline ends. Germline assignment: CDR1 LGHDT and CDR2 YNNKEL (reference sequence). The CDR3 loop is CASNLEAGYNEQFF. The CDR3 DNA reads TGTGCCAGCAACCTCGAGGCTGGATACAATGAGCAGTTCTTC.

J is TRBJ1-3 and V is TRBV7-6; D possibly corresponds to TRBD1 (5 bases). V lost 7 bases to trimming and J lost 3 bases, with 16 bases between them. CDR1 SGHVS and CDR2 FNYEAQ come from the germline V gene. CDR3 length: 15 residues. DNA of the CDR3: TGTGCCAGCACCAGCGGAGGGGCCAGTGGAAACACCATATATTTT. This gives the protein CASTSGGASGNTIYF.

This clone was found a few times. The chain links TRBV5-1 to TRBJ2-7; D may be TRBD1 (5 bases). The CDR3 extends over 15 amino acids. With 0 bases removed from V and 5 bases from J, the gap between germline ends came to 15 bases. Per germline, CDR1 SGHRS and CDR2 YFSETQ. In nucleotides, the CDR3 is TGCGCCAGCAGCTTGGATTCCCAGGGTGTTGACGAGCAGTACTTC. It encodes CASSLDSQGVDEQYF.

The genes are TRBV19 and TRBJ1-1; D uncertain. V lost 5 bases to trimming and J lost 4 bases, with 11 bases between them. The CDR3 consists of 13 residues. In germline, CDR1 is LNHDA, CDR2 SQIVND (reference sequence). DNA for the CDR3: TGTGCCAGTAGTGCAACTTTTGTCACTGAAGCTTTCTTT. Its translation: CASSATFVTEAFF.

The chain links TRBV7-3 to TRBJ2-2; the match to TRBD1 covers 7 bases. The germline V gene has CDR1 SGHTA and CDR2 FQGTGA. With V trimmed by 5 bases and J by 3 bases, 6 bases remained unmatched. The CDR3 totals 15 residues. DNA of the CDR3: TGTGCCAGCAGCCCCGGACAGGTTTACACCGGGGAGCTGTTTTTT. This codes for CASSPGQVYTGELFF.

V usage is TRBV2 and J usage is TRBJ2-7, with 11 nucleotides matching TRBD1. The CDR3 covers 15 residues. V shed 6 bases, J shed 2 bases, and the junction held 6 bases outside the gene matches. CDR1 is SNHLY and CDR2 is FYNNEI in the germline V gene. CDR3 region: CASSLDRGRTYEQYF. In DNA, the CDR3 is TGTGCCAGCAGCCTGGACAGGGGGCGAACCTACGAGCAGTACTTC.

The V gene is TRBV9, the J gene TRBJ1-2; D may be TRBD1 (5 bases). Germline-derived CDR1 and CDR2 are SGDLS and YYNGEE. V lost 0 bases, J lost 3 bases, and 9 bases lay in between. The CDR3 consists of 14 residues. For the CDR3, the DNA is TGTGCCAGCAGCGTAGGTGGGGGGTACTATGGCTACACCTTC. Its translation is CASSVGGGYYGYTF.

This chain connects TRBV7-2 to TRBJ2-5, with a tentative D call TRBD2 (6 bases). This CDR3 has 13 amino acids. Germline V gives CDR1 SGHTA, CDR2 FQGNSA. The V end was cut by 11 bases, the J end by 5 bases, with 18 bases between. In nucleotides, the CDR3 is TGTGCCGGAGGGGACTGGGGTTATGAGACCCAGTACTTC. Protein product: CAGGDWGYETQYF.

V gene TRBV29-1 combines with J gene TRBJ1-1; D is perhaps TRBD1 (6 bases). The germline V gene has CDR1 SQVTM and CDR2 ANQGSEA. This CDR3 has 14 residues. The germline V and J ends were trimmed by 5 bases and 6 bases, with 19 bases remaining between them. CDR3 DNA sequence: TGCAGCGTTCACAACTTCCGGGACATACCTGAAGCTTTCTTT. It translates to CSVHNFRDIPEAFF.

V is TRBV11-1 and J is TRBJ2-7; tentatively, D is TRBD1 (6 bases). The CDR3 covers 13 residues. V shed 4 bases and J shed 6 bases, with 13 bases lying between them. Germline CDR1 and CDR2: SGHAT and FQDESV (reference sequence). The DNA for the CDR3 is TGTGCCAGCAGCTCCACAGGGTACGGCGAGCAGTACTTC. Protein product: CASSSTGYGEQYF.

The chain recombines TRBV9 with TRBJ2-1; D is unresolved. Germline CDR1 reads SGDLS; CDR2 reads YYNGEE. V shed 4 bases and J shed 7 bases, with 6 bases lying between them. This CDR3 is 11 amino acids long. The CDR3, as DNA: TGTGCCAGCAGCTCCCAGAATGAGCAGTTCTTC. This encodes CASSSQNEQFF.

This chain joins TRBV30 and TRBJ1-3; no clear D gene. Germline V gene lookup returns CDR1 GTSNPN and CDR2 SVGIG (reference sequence). V lost 4 bases to trimming and J lost 2 bases, with 6 bases between them. The CDR3 spans 12 residues. Here the CDR3 reads CAWTSAGNTIYF. The CDR3, as DNA: TGTGCCTGGACCAGTGCTGGAAACACCATATATTTT.

This clone was detected only a few times. The chain couples TRBV29-1 to TRBJ1-2; TRBD1 aligns across 10 bases. Germline V gene lookup returns CDR1 SQVTM and CDR2 ANQGSEA. Trimming cost V 7 bases and J 3 bases; bases outside gene matches: 11. The CDR3 runs 15 residues. The CDR3 sequence: CSARSRQGADYGYTF. The DNA for the CDR3 is TGCAGCGCACGCTCTAGACAGGGGGCTGACTATGGCTACACCTTC. The full variable domain, with the rest looked up from reference TRBV29-1 and TRBJ1-2, is SAVISQKPSRDICQRGTSLTIQCQVDSQVTMMFWYRQQPGQSLTLIATANQGSEATYESGFVIDKFPISRPNLTFSTLTVSNMSPEDSSIYLCSARSRQGADYGYTFGSGTRLTVV.

In this sample, this clone turned up once. CDR3 nucleotide sequence: TGTGCCAGCAGTCAACAGGCTCTTAACTATGGCTACACCTTC. This gives the protein CASSQQALNYGYTF. The genes are TRBV5-6 and TRBJ1-2, with D possibly TRBD1 on 5 matching bases. The CDR3 length is 14 residues. Germline CDR1 reads SGHDT; CDR2 reads YYEEEE. V was shortened by 5 bases and J by 1 base, with 12 bases between the two germline ends.

The chain combines TRBV5-8 with TRBJ2-7, with a tentative D call TRBD2 (5 bases). V lost 4 bases and J lost 6, with 14 bases in between. This CDR3 has 13 residues. Germline assignment: CDR1 SGHTS and CDR2 YDEGEE. This CDR3 reads CASSRGLRAEQYF. DNA of the CDR3: TGTGCCAGCAGCCGCGGACTTCGGGCCGAGCAGTACTTC.